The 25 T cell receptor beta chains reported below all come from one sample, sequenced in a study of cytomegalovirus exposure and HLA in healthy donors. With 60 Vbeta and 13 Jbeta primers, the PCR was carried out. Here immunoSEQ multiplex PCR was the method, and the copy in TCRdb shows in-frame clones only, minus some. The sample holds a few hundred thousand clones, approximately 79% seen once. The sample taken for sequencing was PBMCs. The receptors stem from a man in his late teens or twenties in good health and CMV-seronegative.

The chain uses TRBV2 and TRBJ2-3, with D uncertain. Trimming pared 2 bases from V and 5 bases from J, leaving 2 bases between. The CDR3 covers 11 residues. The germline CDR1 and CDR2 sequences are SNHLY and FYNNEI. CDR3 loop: CASSELDTQYF. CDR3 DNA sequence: TGTGCCAGCAGTGAACTAGATACGCAGTATTTT.

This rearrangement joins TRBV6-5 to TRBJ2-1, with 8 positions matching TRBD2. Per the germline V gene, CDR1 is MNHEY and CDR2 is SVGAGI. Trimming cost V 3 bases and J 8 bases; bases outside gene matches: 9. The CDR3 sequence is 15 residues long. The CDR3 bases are TGTGCCAGCAGTTATGTAGCGGGACAACGCTATGAGCAGTTCTTC. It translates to CASSYVAGQRYEQFF.

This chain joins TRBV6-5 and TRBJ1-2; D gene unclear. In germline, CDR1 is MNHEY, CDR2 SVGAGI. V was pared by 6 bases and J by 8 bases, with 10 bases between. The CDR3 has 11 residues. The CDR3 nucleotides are TGTGCCAGCAGCTCAGGTCCCGGCTACACCTTC. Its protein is CASSSGPGYTF.

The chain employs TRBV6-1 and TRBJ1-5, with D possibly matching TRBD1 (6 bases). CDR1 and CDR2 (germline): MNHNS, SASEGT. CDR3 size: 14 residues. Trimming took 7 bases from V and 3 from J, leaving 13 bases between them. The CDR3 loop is CASTKTGTNQPQHF. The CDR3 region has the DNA TGTGCCAGCACCAAGACAGGCACCAATCAGCCCCAGCATTTT.

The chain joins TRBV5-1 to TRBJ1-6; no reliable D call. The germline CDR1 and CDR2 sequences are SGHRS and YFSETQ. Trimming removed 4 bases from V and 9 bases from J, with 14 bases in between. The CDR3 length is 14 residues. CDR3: CASSASEFTSPLHF. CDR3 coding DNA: TGCGCCAGCAGCGCCAGCGAATTTACTTCACCCCTCCACTTT.

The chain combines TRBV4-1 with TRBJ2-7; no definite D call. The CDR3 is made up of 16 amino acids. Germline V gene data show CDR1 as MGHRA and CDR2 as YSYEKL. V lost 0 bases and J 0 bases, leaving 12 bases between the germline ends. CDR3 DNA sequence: TGCGCCAGCAGCCAAGATTGGGCAGGCTCCTCCTACGAGCAGTACTTC. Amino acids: CASSQDWAGSSYEQYF.

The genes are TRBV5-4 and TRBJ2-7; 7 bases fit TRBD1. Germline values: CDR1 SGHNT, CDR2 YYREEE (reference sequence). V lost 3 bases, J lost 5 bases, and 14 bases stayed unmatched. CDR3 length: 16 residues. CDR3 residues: CASSWPSWDSRDEQYF. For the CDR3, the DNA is TGTGCCAGCAGCTGGCCGTCTTGGGACAGCCGCGACGAGCAGTACTTC.

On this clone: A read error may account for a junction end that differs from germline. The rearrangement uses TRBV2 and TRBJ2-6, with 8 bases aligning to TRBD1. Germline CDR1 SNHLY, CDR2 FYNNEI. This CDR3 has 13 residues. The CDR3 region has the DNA TGTGCCAGCAGTGAAGATTCAGGGGGCGCTTCGGGTTTC. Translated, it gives CASSEDSGGASGF.

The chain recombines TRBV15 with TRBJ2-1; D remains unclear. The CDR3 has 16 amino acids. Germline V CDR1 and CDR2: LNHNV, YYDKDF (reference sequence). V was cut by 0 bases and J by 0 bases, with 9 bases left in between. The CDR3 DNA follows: TGTGCCACCAGCAGAGACAGACTCAGCTCCTACAATGAGCAGTTCTTC. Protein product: CATSRDRLSSYNEQFF.

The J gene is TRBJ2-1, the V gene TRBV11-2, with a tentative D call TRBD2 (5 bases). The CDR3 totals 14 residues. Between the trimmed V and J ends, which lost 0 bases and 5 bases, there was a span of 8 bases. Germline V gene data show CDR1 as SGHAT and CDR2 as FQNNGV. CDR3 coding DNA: TGTGCCAGCAGCTTAGAAGGGAGTAACAATGAGCAGTTCTTC. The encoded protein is CASSLEGSNNEQFF.

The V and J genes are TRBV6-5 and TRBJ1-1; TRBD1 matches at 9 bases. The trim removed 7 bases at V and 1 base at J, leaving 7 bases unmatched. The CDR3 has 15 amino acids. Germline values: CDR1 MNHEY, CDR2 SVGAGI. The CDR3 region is CASTEDRGGNTEAFF. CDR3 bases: TGTGCCAGCACCGAGGACAGGGGAGGGAACACTGAAGCTTTCTTT.

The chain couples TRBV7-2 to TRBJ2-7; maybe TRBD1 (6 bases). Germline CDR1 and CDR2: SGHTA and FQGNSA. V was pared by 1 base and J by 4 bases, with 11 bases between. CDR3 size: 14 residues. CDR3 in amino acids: CASSLEQGGYEQYF. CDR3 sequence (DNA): TGTGCCAGCAGCTTAGAACAGGGTGGGTACGAGCAGTACTTC. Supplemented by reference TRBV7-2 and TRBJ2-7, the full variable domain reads GAGVSQSPSNKVTEKGKDVELRCDPISGHTALYWYRQSLGQGLEFLIYFQGNSAPDKSGLPSDRFSAERTGGSVSTLTIQRTQQEDSAVYLCASSLEQGGYEQYFGPGTRLTVT.

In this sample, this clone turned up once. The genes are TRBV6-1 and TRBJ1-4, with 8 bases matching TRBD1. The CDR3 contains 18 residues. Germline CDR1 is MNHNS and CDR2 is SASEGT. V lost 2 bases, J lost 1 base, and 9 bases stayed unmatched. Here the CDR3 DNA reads TGTGCCAGCAGTGAACCACGTCCCGGGACAGGAACTAATGAAAAACTGTTTTTT. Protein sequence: CASSEPRPGTGTNEKLFF.

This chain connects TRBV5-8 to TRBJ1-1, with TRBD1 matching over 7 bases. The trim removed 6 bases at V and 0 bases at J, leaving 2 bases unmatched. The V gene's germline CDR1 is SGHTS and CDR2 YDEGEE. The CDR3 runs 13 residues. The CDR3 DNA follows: TGTGCCAGCACCGGGACAGTGAACACTGAAGCTTTCTTT. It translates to CASTGTVNTEAFF.

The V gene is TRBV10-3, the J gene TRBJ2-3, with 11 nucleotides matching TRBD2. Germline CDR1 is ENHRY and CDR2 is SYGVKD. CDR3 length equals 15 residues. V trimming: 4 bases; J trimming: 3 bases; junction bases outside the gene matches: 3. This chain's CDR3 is CAISAGTSGTDTQYF. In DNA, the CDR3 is TGTGCCATCAGTGCCGGGACTAGCGGAACAGATACGCAGTATTTT.

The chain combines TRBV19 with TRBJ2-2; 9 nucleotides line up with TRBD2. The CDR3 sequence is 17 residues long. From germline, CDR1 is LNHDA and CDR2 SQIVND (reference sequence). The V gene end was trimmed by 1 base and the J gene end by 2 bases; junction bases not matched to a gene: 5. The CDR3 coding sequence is TGTGCCAGTAGTATAGCGGCTAGCGGGGTTAACACCGGGGAGCTGTTTTTT. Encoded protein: CASSIAASGVNTGELFF.

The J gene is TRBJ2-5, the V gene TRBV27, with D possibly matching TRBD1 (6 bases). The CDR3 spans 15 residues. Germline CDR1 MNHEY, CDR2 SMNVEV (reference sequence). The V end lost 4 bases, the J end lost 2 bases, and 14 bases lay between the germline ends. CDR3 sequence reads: CASSSLGTRQETQYF. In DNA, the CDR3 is TGTGCCAGCAGTTCATTAGGGACACGACAAGAGACCCAGTACTTC.

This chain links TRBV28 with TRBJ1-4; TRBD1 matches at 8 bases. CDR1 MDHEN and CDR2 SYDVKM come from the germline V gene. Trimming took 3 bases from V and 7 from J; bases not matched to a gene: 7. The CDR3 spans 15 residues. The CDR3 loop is CASSFVRGLGEKLFF. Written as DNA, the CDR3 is TGTGCCAGCAGTTTCGTCAGGGGGCTTGGTGAAAAACTGTTTTTT.

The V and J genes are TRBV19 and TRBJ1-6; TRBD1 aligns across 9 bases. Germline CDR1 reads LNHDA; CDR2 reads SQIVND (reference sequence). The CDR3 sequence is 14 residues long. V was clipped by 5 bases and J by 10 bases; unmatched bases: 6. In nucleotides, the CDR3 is TGTGCCAGTAGTCAACAGGGGGCTCGGTCACCCCTCCACTTT. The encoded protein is CASSQQGARSPLHF.

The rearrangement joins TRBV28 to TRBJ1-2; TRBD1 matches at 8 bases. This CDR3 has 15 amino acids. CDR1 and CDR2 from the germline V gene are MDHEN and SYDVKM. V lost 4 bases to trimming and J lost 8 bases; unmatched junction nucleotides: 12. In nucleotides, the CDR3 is TGTGCCAGCAGTTGGACCCTAGGACAGGGTTGGGGCTACACCTTC. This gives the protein CASSWTLGQGWGYTF.

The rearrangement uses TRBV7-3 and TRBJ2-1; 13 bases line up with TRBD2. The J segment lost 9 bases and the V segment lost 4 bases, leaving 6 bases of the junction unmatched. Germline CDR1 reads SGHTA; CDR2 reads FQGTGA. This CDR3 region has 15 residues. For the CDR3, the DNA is TGTGCCAGCAGCTCGACTAGCGGGAGGTTTGGTGAGCAGTTCTTC. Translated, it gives CASSSTSGRFGEQFF. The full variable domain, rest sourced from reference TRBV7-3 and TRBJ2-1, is GAGVSQTPSNKVTEKGKYVELRCDPISGHTALYWYRQSLGQGPEFLIYFQGTGAADDSGLPNDRFFAVRPEGSVSTLKIQRTERGDSAVYLCASSSTSGRFGEQFFGPGTRLTVL.

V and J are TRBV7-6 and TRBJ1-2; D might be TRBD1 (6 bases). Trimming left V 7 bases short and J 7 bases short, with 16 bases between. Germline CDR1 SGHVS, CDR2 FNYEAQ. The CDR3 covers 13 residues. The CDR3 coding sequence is TGTGCCAGCACCCCGAAACAGGGTTCTGGCTACACCTTC. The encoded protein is CASTPKQGSGYTF.

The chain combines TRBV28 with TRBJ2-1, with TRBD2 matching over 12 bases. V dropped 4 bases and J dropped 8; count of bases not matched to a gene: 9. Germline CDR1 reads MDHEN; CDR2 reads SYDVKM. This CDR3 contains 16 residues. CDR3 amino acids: CASSSPLAGGPDEQFF. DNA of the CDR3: TGTGCCAGCAGTTCCCCTCTAGCGGGAGGGCCTGATGAGCAGTTCTTC. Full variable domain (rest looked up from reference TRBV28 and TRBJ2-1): DVKVTQSSRYLVKRTGEKVFLECVQDMDHENMFWYRQDPGLGLRLIYFSYDVKMKEKGDIPEGYSVSREKKERFSLILESASTNQTSMYLCASSSPLAGGPDEQFFGPGTRLTVL.

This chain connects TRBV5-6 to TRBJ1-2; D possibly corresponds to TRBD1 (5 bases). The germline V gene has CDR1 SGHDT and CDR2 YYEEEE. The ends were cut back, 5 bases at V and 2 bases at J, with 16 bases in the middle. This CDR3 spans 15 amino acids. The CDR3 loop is CASSQPSGGNYGYTF. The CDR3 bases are TGTGCCAGCAGTCAACCGTCCGGGGGAAACTATGGCTACACCTTC.

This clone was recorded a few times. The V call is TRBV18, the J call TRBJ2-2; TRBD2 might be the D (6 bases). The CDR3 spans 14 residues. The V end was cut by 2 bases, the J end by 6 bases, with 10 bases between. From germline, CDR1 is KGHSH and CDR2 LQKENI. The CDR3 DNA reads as TGTGCCAGCTCACCAATCGGCGGGGCCGGGGAGCTGTTTTTT. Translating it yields CASSPIGGAGELFF.